This T cell receptor (beta chain) came from a study of prognosis after radiotherapy for stage I lung cancer. General study findings and limits: Stereotactic body radiation therapy was followed by a fall in unique TCR clone counts, with a median of about 9,200 versus 6,500.

About this clonotype itself: Its antigen is unknown. At one end the junction does not follow the germline gene, possibly because of a read error.

Germline V lookup: CDR1 SGHTA, CDR2 FQGNSA. The CDR3 length is 13 residues. Researchers used two-round multiplex PCR to amplify TCR beta CDR3 starting from genomic DNA. During first-round PCR, primers specific to each TRBV and TRBJ gene were used. TCRdb re-derived calls from the multiplex PCR reads in MiXCR, one entry per CDR3 protein. The sample carries 30,000 to 35,000 distinct CDR3 sequences, around 48% recorded once. The chain links TRBV7-2 to TRBJ1-5, with D unresolved. The material was PBMCs, obtained before or after stereotactic body radiation therapy (not recorded which). The clonotype originates from a donor over 45 with non-small cell lung cancer. The CDR3 here is CASSLPWGQPHHF. CDR3 nucleotide sequence: TGTGCCAGCAGCTTACCGTGGGGTCAGCCCCATCATTTT.